The entry below gives a single T cell receptor (beta chain) sequence along with its context. This clone's antigen is unknown. No base quality values were provided; no much bigger clone lies one nucleotide off. In total, over 600 healthy bone marrow donors made up the cohort. Cohort members were all nominally healthy when sampled, although unrecorded immune exposures were likely present. The donor was CMV seropositive and was included in the group of 250 to 350 seropositive cohort members. A peripheral blood sample was provided by each donor, and peripheral blood mononuclear cells were used for TCR beta sequencing. The Qiagen DNeasy Blood Extraction Kit was used to extract genomic DNA from the blood cell samples. The germline V gene (reference sequence) sets CDR1 to GTSNPN and CDR2 to SVGIG. Unmatched junction bases come to 7, with V trimmed by 4 bases and J by 14 bases. The CDR3 starts with the cysteine, ends with the phenylalanine, and has 11 residues. The kept DNA is CDR3 alone, 33 bases in frame from the first base.

This sample stems from a study of cytomegalovirus exposure and HLA in healthy donors (dated by TCRdb to 2016 to 2017). About the full investigation: According to an earlier analysis of 587 of the donors, 200 million or so T cells yielded roughly 110 million unique TCR beta sequences and roughly 280 Gb of sequence data. Alongside the repertoire data, information on donor age, sex, ethnicity and CMV serostatus was compiled. In the later analysis, no new phenotypic data were used to find candidate immune exposures; instead, reliance was placed on TCR beta sequences and their occurrence across donors. An early release that covered 500 to 800 HLA-typed donors contained approximately 290 gigabases of sequencing data and approximately 85 million unique TCR sequences. High-throughput TCR immunosequencing, statistical association of individual TCRs with disease status, and machine learning were combined to predict cytomegalovirus infection status. The aim of the study was to test whether cataloging public T cell receptors could identify signatures of past pathogen exposure. Both class I and class II loci were covered by HLA typing, at four-digit resolution. To decide whether each TCR beta V gene segment behaved as functional or pseudogenic, an earlier analysis of approximately 620 of the donors relied on high-throughput TCR beta sequencing. A separate validation cohort of some 130 different subjects was used in addition to the roughly 670-subject first cohort. Because of strong linkage in the cohort, roughly five DR-DQ haplotypes were treated as single units for association and clustering. Typing coverage differed by locus: A, B, C, DRB1 and DQB1 were typed in roughly 629-630 donors, DQA1 in about 560, DPA1 in 600 to 610, and DPB1 in just under 480. Using immunosequencing, the study profiled T cell repertoires from 500 to 800 subjects and related those repertoires to cytomegalovirus serostatus. In a later genetic analysis, genome-wide SNP genotypes for about three fifths of the roughly 670 donors were used, and that subset was treated as a discovery cohort. Among the roughly 400 genotyped donors, approximately 77% belonged to the genetic ancestry cluster associated with self-reported Caucasian donors. A later analysis re-analyzed previously published TCR beta repertoires from 600 to 850 donors and added high-resolution HLA genotyping to study TCR occurrence patterns. Every discovery cohort repertoire had been produced on one sequencing platform. Across some 400 genotyped donors of the cohort, an average of about 240,000 unique TCR beta nucleotide sequences per donor were sequenced, and about a sixth of those sequences were non-productive. The study at large found these results: Because some donors lacked HLA typing at each locus, the association tests relied only on the typed subset. Compared with equally common non-associated chains, HLA-associated TCR beta chains in a later analysis were more clonally expanded and had lower generation probabilities. Compared with the approximately 720-donor mean, donors in an Asian-associated ancestry cluster had fewer N-insertions in productive TCRs, according to a later genetic analysis. In a later analysis, about 16,000 TCR beta sequences were associated with specific HLA alleles at a false discovery rate of 0.05. V-gene and J-gene trimming of TCR beta chains was associated with a missense DCLRE1C variant in a later genetic analysis, and the association was replicated in an independent cohort. A further reported finding was that TCR beta sequences accurately predicted the HLA-A and HLA-B alleles for most subjects in the first cohort. For the cohort, immune exposure information was limited to CMV serostatus. Linkage disequilibrium might explain the correlated functional status among segregating V segments, but an unknown experimental factor could not be excluded. The study listed 164 TCR beta chains as associated with cytomegalovirus. Only TCR beta chains were sequenced in this cohort, and the absence of alpha or paired-chain data limited detectable features. In an earlier analysis of approximately 590 of the donors, most TCR beta V segments appeared in productive rearrangements about 87% or about 30% of the time, broadly matching IMGT annotations. The classifier was reported to diagnose cytomegalovirus status with high specificity and sensitivity in both the original and validation cohorts. It was suggested by the authors that the approach could potentially be generalized to other disease states and immunological phenotypes. Most TCR sequences were observed very rarely across donors, whereas some public TCRs were present in many individuals. Several of the top co-occurrence clusters appeared to be linked to parvovirus B19, influenza, CMV and Epstein-Barr virus, according to a later analysis. Because counts were too low, some 17 rarely observed V segments, including chromosome 9 orphons, were excluded from the earlier analysis of about 500 of the donors. Strong co-occurrence of HLA alleles, especially DR and DQ, made assigning TCR associations to individual alleles difficult. The presence/absence analyses assumed that sequencing depth was roughly uniform across donors, and that assumption may not be true. The sequencing pipeline was judged likely to have produced a cluster of highly shared sequence variants as a technical artifact. A later analysis found that most CMV-associated TCR beta chains appeared HLA-restricted, with HLA associations seemingly driven largely by CMV exposure. A few of the identified cytomegalovirus-associated TCR beta chains were confirmed in vitro to be specific for cytomegalovirus antigens. Some IMGT-functional V segments, including TRBV6-2 and TRBV6-3, could not be told apart with the 87-base-pair reads, so those segments were excluded. In a later analysis, the rate of TCR association differed among HLA loci, with DRB1 alleles having the most associated TCRs and HLA-C alleles having the fewest.

Libraries were constructed by the immunoSEQ multiplex PCR assay. The multiplex PCR relied on a mix of 60 forward primers for TCR Vbeta segments and 13 reverse primers for TCR Jbeta segments. The CDR3 region of rearranged TCR beta genes was amplified from genomic DNA with a multiplex PCR assay. On the Illumina HiSeq System, the amplified TCR beta libraries were sequenced as 87-base-pair reads. In the paper's pipeline: In a later analysis, approximately 74 million unique TCR beta chains were counted across the roughly 670 repertoires, and around 10 million of these chains were shared by at least two donors. To remove PCR and sequencing errors, raw reads were error-corrected and collapsed into unique sequences using a nearest-neighbor algorithm that merged closely related sequences. V, D and J gene segments were assigned by aligning CDR3 sequences to IMGT reference sequences. Each retained sequence needed at least a six-nucleotide match to both a V gene segment and a J gene segment. Rearrangements were classified as productive when the CDR3 lacked stop codons and remained in frame with V and J, and all other rearrangements were classified as non-productive. CDR3 was defined according to IMGT convention as the region running from the second conserved V-encoded cysteine to the conserved J-encoded phenylalanine. The earlier analysis of some 550 of the donors excluded any sequence lacking an unambiguous match to a single V gene segment. An earlier analysis of almost 600 of the donors classified V segments as functional when productive rearrangements were above 56.7% and as segregating when the standard deviation between donors was above 5%. A statistical classification framework was built for diagnosing cytomegalovirus status from the catalog of TCR beta chain sequences. In a later analysis, V and J genes were assigned by comparing TCR nucleotide sequences against IMGT/GENE-DB human TR gene sequences. Using the TCRdist pipeline, a later analysis assigned CDR3 sequences along with most-parsimonious VDJ recombination scenarios. In a later analysis, each TCR beta chain was defined by its CDR3 amino acid sequence together with its V-gene family, and reads without a unique V-gene family were excluded. In a later analysis, 450 to 600 highly shared, low-generation-probability nucleotide sequences were removed to address suspected cross-contamination and a sequencing artifact. For each public chain, a later analysis derived a clonal expansion index from normalized ranks of inferred template counts within each repertoire. In a later analysis, generation probabilities were computed using a VDJ recombination model fitted to out-of-frame rearrangements, and the results were checked against IGoR. A later analysis scored TCR-TCR, TCR-HLA and TCR-CMV co-occurrence with hypergeometric tests, applying a repertoire-size bias correction to TCR pairs. To estimate false discovery rates, a later analysis permuted the HLA or CMV assignments 20 times. In a later analysis, co-occurring TCRs were grouped using DBSCAN, with TCRdist sequence similarity added in when clustering inside HLA-allele-positive subsets. Repertoires with fewer than 30,000 or more than 120,000 public chains, plus five repertoires with anomalous nucleotide sharing, were excluded from co-occurrence clustering. TCRdb took this table from immuneACCESS and kept in-frame rearrangements with V and J called. Such tables lack part of the clones; where checked against another copy, unresolved V genes explain under half of the gap, and the rest is unexplained. V and J calls plus clone size are reproduced from that table; the DNA served to infer D and trimming. This sample has some 150,000 clones in its table, and approximately 80% of those were observed once. The ten largest make up 6.5% to 7.5% of the sample.

This clonotype was sampled from a woman in her forties or fifties in good health and CMV-seropositive. This chain joins TRBV30 to TRBJ2-3; the central 9 bases match TRBD2. The sequencing input was PBMCs. This receptor carries the CDR3 CAWTSGEKRYF. The nucleotide sequence is TGTGCCTGGACTAGCGGGGAAAAAAGGTATTTT.